The T cell receptor (beta chain) described here comes from a study of shared clonotypes between healthy human individuals. Only in-frame clones appear in the TCRdb table, and some are missing; sequencing was by immunoSEQ multiplex PCR. This repertoire shows around 1.9 million clones, 93% found once; its top ten account for roughly 1.7%. For this clone: Other DNA sequences in the same sample also yield this CDR3.

Germline V gives CDR1 MNHEY, CDR2 SVGAGI. This CDR3 is built from 15 residues. Trimming left V 2 bases short and J 1 base short, with 11 bases between. Positively selected for CCR7, the CD45RO-negative cells used as naive CD8 cells excluded terminally differentiated effector memory CD45RA+ cells. This chain connects TRBV6-5 to TRBJ1-1; D may be TRBD1 (5 bases). Sample: naive CD8+ T cells from PBMCs. The source of this sequence is a man aged 18 to 29 in good health. Some clones in this sample may be carry-over from other donors' samples. CDR3 region: CASSYRSGRNTEAFF. In nucleotides, the CDR3 is TGTGCCAGCAGTTACCGATCAGGGCGGAACACTGAAGCTTTCTTT.